This T cell receptor beta chain comes out of a study of OX40 agonist ivuxolimab in advanced cancers. V was clipped by 4 bases and J by 13 bases, with 11 bases between them. CDR1 and CDR2 (germline): SGHTA, FQGNSA. This CDR3 is 12 amino acids long. Assay: immunoSEQ multiplex PCR; the TCRdb copy retains only in-frame clones and omits some. The table shows around 92,000 clones, with roughly 95% occurring only once. The specimen comprised CD4+ or CD8+ T cells sorted from blood, sampled in a trial of the OX40 agonist ivuxolimab. The receptor comes from an adult with an advanced solid tumor such as melanoma, head and neck, liver or kidney cancer. The chain uses TRBV7-2 and TRBJ1-6; D is undetermined. CDR3 residues: CASSSRTGPLHF. CDR3 nucleotide sequence: TGTGCCAGCAGCTCCAGGACCGGGCCCCTCCACTTT. The variable domain in full, completed from reference TRBV7-2 and TRBJ1-6, reads GAGVSQSPSNKVTEKGKDVELRCDPISGHTALYWYRQSLGQGLEFLIYFQGNSAPDKSGLPSDRFSAERTGGSVSTLTIQRTQQEDSAVYLCASSSRTGPLHFGNGTRLTVT.